This entry lists 19 T cell receptor beta chains sequenced from one sample in a study of T-cell memory formation after mild COVID-19 listed by TCRdb under 2021. Receptor libraries were prepared by 5' RACE. The sequencer listed for this sample is Illumina NovaSeq 6000. The public reads were reanalyzed by TCRdb: fastp trimming at Q25, MiXCR alignment, in-frame beta chains only. Each CDR3 protein gets just one entry, which takes the most common genes and DNA from the rows behind it. Recorded for this sample are some 120,000 distinct CDR3 sequences; 15% to 20% of them occurred a single time. Of the sample, about 15% is held by the ten largest clones. The sequenced sample was PBMCs or a T cell subset sorted from them (not recorded which). The receptor set was obtained from an adult woman who had mild COVID-19 (a few samples of this study predate the infection). The sample titles of this study are shuffled in the database, so cell type and time point are left out; the donor was told from shared clones.

The genes are TRBV5-6 and TRBJ1-5, with D maybe TRBD1 (5 bases). The length of the CDR3 is 18 residues. Trimming removed 0 bases from V and 0 bases from J, with 16 bases in between. CDR1 SGHDT and CDR2 YYEEEE come from the germline V gene. Here the CDR3 reads CASSLAPAGGFSNQPQHF. In nucleotides, the CDR3 is TGTGCCAGCAGCTTGGCCCCGGCCGGGGGGTTTAGCAATCAGCCCCAGCATTTT. Full variable domain (remainder filled in from reference TRBV5-6 and TRBJ1-5): DAGVTQSPTHLIKTRGQQVTLRCSPKSGHDTVSWYQQALGQGPQFIFQYYEEEERQRGNFPDRFSGHQFPNYSSELNVNALLLGDSALYLCASSLAPAGGFSNQPQHFGDGTRLSIL.

This clonotype turned up a few times. V gene TRBV7-9 combines with J gene TRBJ2-1; 10 nucleotides align to TRBD1. The germline V gene has CDR1 SEHNR and CDR2 FQNEAQ (reference sequence). This CDR3 is built from 15 residues. V was clipped by 6 bases and J by 4 bases; unmatched bases: 6. CDR3 region: CASRIGTGAYNEQFF. In DNA, the CDR3 is TGTGCCAGCAGGATTGGGACAGGGGCGTACAATGAGCAGTTCTTC.

A few counts support this clonotype. V gene TRBV6-4 combines with J gene TRBJ2-1; 14 nucleotides align to TRBD2. This CDR3 region has 19 residues. The J segment lost 5 bases and the V segment lost 1 base, leaving 10 bases of the junction unmatched. Per germline, CDR1 MRHNA and CDR2 SNTAGT. The CDR3, as DNA: TGTGCCAGCAGTGACTGGACTAGCGGGGGGCCCGACACCCACAATGAGCAGTTCTTC. Protein product: CASSDWTSGGPDTHNEQFF.

This clonotype was seen ten or more times. The genes are TRBV6-5 and TRBJ2-1, with TRBD1 matching 9 bases. The trim removed 10 bases at V and 9 bases at J, leaving 10 bases unmatched. CDR3 size: 13 residues. Germline CDR1 reads MNHEY; CDR2 reads SVGAGI. CDR3 DNA sequence: TGTGCCACCCGTGGGACAGGGTACGGTGAGCAGTTCTTC. As protein: CATRGTGYGEQFF.

This clonotype was observed a handful of times. The gene calls are TRBV5-1 and TRBJ1-1; D is perhaps TRBD1 (6 bases). Trimming shortened V by 3 bases and J by 4 bases, and 13 bases separated the two germline ends. The CDR3 length is 14 residues. Germline values: CDR1 SGHRS, CDR2 YFSETQ. In DNA form, the CDR3 reads TGCGCCAGCAGCTCCGGGACACTGAGCACTGAAGCTTTCTTT. Its translation is CASSSGTLSTEAFF.

This clonotype was detected only a few times. The chain employs TRBV20-1 and TRBJ2-5, with 8 bases fitting TRBD1. The CDR3 runs 16 residues. CDR1 and CDR2 from the germline V gene are DFQATT and SNEGSKA (reference sequence). Losses at the gene ends were 3 bases for V and 5 bases for J; bases not matched to a gene: 14. The CDR3 DNA is TGCAGTGCTAGTCGAAGGACAGGGCCCAGGTCCGAGACCCAGTACTTC. This encodes CSASRRTGPRSETQYF.

This clonotype was detected a few times. This chain connects TRBV5-5 to TRBJ2-3; tentatively, D is TRBD1 (7 bases). This CDR3 spans 19 amino acids. Trimming cost V 3 bases and J 3 bases, with 26 bases left between them. Germline CDR1 is SGHKS and CDR2 is YYEKEE (reference sequence). The CDR3 is CASSSPPPSRGRLTDTQYF. CDR3 in DNA: TGTGCCAGCAGCTCCCCTCCCCCGAGCAGGGGGAGGTTGACAGATACGCAGTATTTT.

The chain recombines TRBV6-5 with TRBJ1-2, with 9 bases aligning to TRBD1. Germline V gives CDR1 MNHEY, CDR2 SVGAGI. The V gene end was trimmed by 3 bases and the J gene end by 8 bases; junction bases not matched to a gene: 7. The CDR3 sequence is 14 residues long. CDR3 nucleotides: TGTGCCAGCAGTTATCCCGGGACAGGGTACGGCTACACCTTC. It translates to CASSYPGTGYGYTF.

This clonotype was observed a few times. V and J are TRBV27 and TRBJ2-7, with D perhaps TRBD1 (6 bases). The CDR3 spans 13 residues. V lost 3 bases and J lost 6, with 12 bases in between. CDR1 and CDR2 (germline): MNHEY, SMNVEV (reference sequence). DNA for the CDR3: TGTGCCAGCAGTTTGCAGGGGACGGGCGAGCAGTACTTC. Encoded protein: CASSLQGTGEQYF.

This clonotype was counted between two and nine times. The rearrangement joins TRBV20-1 to TRBJ2-3, with 11 bases matching TRBD2. Germline values: CDR1 DFQATT, CDR2 SNEGSKA (reference sequence). The CDR3 sequence is 15 residues long. Trimming at V came to 2 bases and at J to 5 bases, leaving 6 bases not matched to a gene. CDR3 DNA sequence: TGCAGTGCTAGAATCGCTAGCGGGAGGCAAGATACGCAGTATTTT. Encoded protein: CSARIASGRQDTQYF.

This chain connects TRBV4-2 to TRBJ2-3, with 8 positions matching TRBD2. The CDR3 is 15 residues long. The J segment lost 3 bases and the V segment lost 0 bases, leaving 2 bases of the junction unmatched. Germline lookup yields CDR1 LGHNA and CDR2 YNFKEQ. Here the CDR3 DNA reads TGTGCCAGCAGCCAAGAAGCTAGCGGGACAGATACGCAGTATTTT. It specifies CASSQEASGTDTQYF.

This rearrangement joins TRBV6-2 or TRBV6-3 to TRBJ2-7; 12 nucleotides align to TRBD2. CDR1 and CDR2 (germline): MNHEY, SVGEGT. The CDR3 length is 17 residues. Trimming cost V 0 bases and J 1 base; bases outside gene matches: 4. This CDR3 is CASSYSMTSGSSYEQYF. The CDR3 bases are TGTGCCAGCAGTTACTCGATGACTAGCGGGAGTTCCTACGAGCAGTACTTC.

The J gene is TRBJ2-3, the V gene TRBV20-1; D unclear. Trimming shortened V by 2 bases and J by 5 bases, and 17 bases separated the two germline ends. This CDR3 region has 15 residues. The germline V gene encodes CDR1 DFQATT and CDR2 SNEGSKA (reference sequence). The CDR3 coding sequence is TGCAGTGCTAGAATTAGTTTTGGGCACGGAGATACGCAGTATTTT. It codes for CSARISFGHGDTQYF.

The V gene is TRBV18, the J gene TRBJ1-5; no clear D gene. The CDR3 is made up of 15 amino acids. The germline V gene has CDR1 KGHSH and CDR2 LQKENI. Trimming cost V 6 bases and J 0 bases, with 12 bases left between them. The CDR3 spells CASSQQIYSNQPQHF. Here the CDR3 DNA reads TGTGCCAGCTCTCAACAGATTTATAGCAATCAGCCCCAGCATTTT. The variable domain in full, completed from reference TRBV18 and TRBJ1-5, reads NAGVMQNPRHLVRRRGQEARLRCSPMKGHSHVYWYRQLPEEGLKFMVYLQKENIIDESGMPKERFSAEFPKEGPSILRIQQVVRGDSAAYFCASSQQIYSNQPQHFGDGTRLSIL.

A few counts support this clonotype. The chain carries TRBV7-9 and TRBJ2-3; 11 bases align to TRBD2. Germline V lookup: CDR1 SEHNR, CDR2 FQNEAQ (reference sequence). V lost 4 bases, J lost 4 bases, and 10 bases stayed unmatched. The CDR3 runs 17 residues. CDR3 sequence reads: CASSSKTSGVRSDTQYF. The CDR3 nucleotides are TGTGCCAGCAGCTCCAAGACTAGCGGGGTTCGATCAGATACGCAGTATTTT.

The table lists this clonotype with a few counts. CDR3 in DNA: TGCGCCAGCAGCCTGCTAGGCAAGGAGACCCAGTACTTC. It translates to CASSLLGKETQYF. The rearrangement joins TRBV5-1 to TRBJ2-5; D uncertain. The CDR3 length is 13 residues. CDR1 is SGHRS, CDR2 YFSETQ, per germline. V was clipped by 4 bases and J by 5 bases, with 12 bases between them.

This clonotype has just a few counts. V is TRBV10-3 and J is TRBJ2-5; D is unresolved. Per germline, CDR1 ENHRY and CDR2 SYGVKD. V gave up 7 bases and J gave up 4 bases, with 10 bases separating them. The CDR3 is 12 amino acids. The CDR3 DNA follows: TGTGCCATCAAAGGCCAAGGAGAGACCCAGTACTTC. It specifies CAIKGQGETQYF.

This chain joins TRBV9 and TRBJ2-3, with no clear D. Germline values: CDR1 SGDLS, CDR2 YYNGEE. Trimming pared 0 bases from V and 2 bases from J, leaving 7 bases between. The CDR3 length is 14 residues. The CDR3 nucleotides are TGTGCCAGCAGCGTAGTTTCGGTCACAGATACGCAGTATTTT. Its protein is CASSVVSVTDTQYF.

The gene calls are TRBV9 and TRBJ2-1; 8 bases match TRBD1. After removal of 3 bases from V and 4 bases from J, the junction contained 6 bases not matched to a gene. Germline loops: CDR1 SGDLS, CDR2 YYNGEE. The CDR3 extends over 15 amino acids. The CDR3 is CASSAGTGLYNEQFF. CDR3 DNA: TGTGCCAGCAGCGCAGGGACAGGTTTATACAATGAGCAGTTCTTC. Full variable domain (remainder filled in from reference TRBV9 and TRBJ2-1): DSGVTQTPKHLITATGQRVTLRCSPRSGDLSVYWYQQSLDQGLQFLIQYYNGEERAKGNILERFSAQQFPDLHSELNLSSLELGDSALYFCASSAGTGLYNEQFFGPGTRLTVL.